This paragraph covers one T cell receptor (beta chain) sequence. This clone was observed a handful of times. The target of this receptor is not known. No clone much larger than this one lies a single base away; base qualities are absent. The record originates from a study of blood T cell repertoires in COVID-19 (dated by TCRdb to about 2020). About the study as a whole: Samples covering the acute and convalescent phases of COVID-19 were provided by collaborators in the United States, Italy and Spain. Deeply sampled blood TCRbeta repertoires from subjects exposed to, actively infected with, or recovered from COVID-19 were included in the dataset. The repertoires were released in a freely available public database meant as a resource for research on the immune response to SARS-CoV-2. Samples were obtained from the ongoing ImmuneRACE study (first 160 participants) and from over a thousand subjects provided by 6 global collaborators. Nearly every sample came with metadata listing a de-identified subject ID, COVID-19 status, age in years and sex. The prospective study material was composed of cDNA or gDNA derived from T cells, B-cell-depleted T cells, or PBMCs. Where HLA class I and class II types were available, the types were taken from metadata supplied by the sample provider, not from assay-based typing. The paper's findings and limits, for the study overall: The amount of clinical and demographic metadata varied by source and participant and was provided uncurated.

Each collaborating institution followed its own protocols to collect whole blood in K2EDTA tubes. Collaborator samples were shipped for TCRbeta analysis as frozen whole blood, isolated PBMCs, or DNA extracted from either sample type. CDR1 SEHNR and CDR2 FQNEAQ are derived from the germline V gene (reference sequence). V was cut back by 7 bases and J by 0 bases, leaving a gap of 4 bases between them. The cysteine opens and the phenylalanine closes a CDR3 of 12 amino acids. The retained sequence is limited to the CDR3, 36 bases, with the frame set at the first base. TCRbeta CDR3 regions were amplified from genomic DNA using the immunoSEQ Assay, a bias-controlled multiplex PCR. The published analysis was carried out like this. Nucleated cell counts per sample were estimated from amplification of reference gene primers within the assay. To quantify the absolute abundance of each unique TCRbeta CDR3 rearrangement, sequence reads were collapsed and filtered. Productive Simpson clonality was computed per sample as the square root of Simpson's diversity index over productive rearrangements. The clones in this table, taken by TCRdb from immuneACCESS, are in-frame only. Not every clone is retained; where verified, under half of the shortfall comes from an unresolved V gene, and the cause of the rest is unknown. V and J calls and clone size are those listed in that table; D and trimming were worked out from the DNA. The sample profile shows 70,000 or so clones; about 80% of them were found once. The ten largest make up 9% to 10% of the sample.

This clonotype was sampled from a human donor in a cohort sampled during active COVID-19. Sequencing input: peripheral blood. The rearranged segments are TRBV7-9 and TRBJ1-3, with the D gene uncertain. The nucleotide sequence is TGTGCCAGCACCCTCTCTGGAAACACCATATATTTT. Translated, this is CASTLSGNTIYF.